The present T cell receptor beta chain was sequenced within a study of blood T cell repertoires in COVID-19. Study details: Samples of COVID-19 (acute and convalescent) were obtained from the United States, Italy and Spain.

V dropped 5 bases and J dropped 3; count of bases not matched to a gene: 5. Germline CDR1 and CDR2: MNHEY and SMNVEV (reference sequence). The length of the CDR3 is 16 residues. The count of this clone is one. Original data processing: It was from reference gene primer amplification that nucleated cell counts were estimated. Clones were sequenced by immunoSEQ multiplex PCR, and TCRdb holds only the in-frame ones, with some missing. V and J calls and clone size follow that table, whereas D and trimming were derived from the DNA. This repertoire shows 450,000 or so clones, about 89% found once; its top ten account for about 1.6%.

The V and J genes are TRBV27 and TRBJ2-1; TRBD1 aligns across 12 bases. The receptor was derived from a woman in her thirties or forties with COVID-19, enrolled during active disease. The sequencing sample was made of peripheral blood. CDR3 nucleotides: TGTGCCAGCAGTGGCCGGGACAGGGGGCGCTACAATGAGCAGTTCTTC. Encoded protein: CASSGRDRGRYNEQFF.